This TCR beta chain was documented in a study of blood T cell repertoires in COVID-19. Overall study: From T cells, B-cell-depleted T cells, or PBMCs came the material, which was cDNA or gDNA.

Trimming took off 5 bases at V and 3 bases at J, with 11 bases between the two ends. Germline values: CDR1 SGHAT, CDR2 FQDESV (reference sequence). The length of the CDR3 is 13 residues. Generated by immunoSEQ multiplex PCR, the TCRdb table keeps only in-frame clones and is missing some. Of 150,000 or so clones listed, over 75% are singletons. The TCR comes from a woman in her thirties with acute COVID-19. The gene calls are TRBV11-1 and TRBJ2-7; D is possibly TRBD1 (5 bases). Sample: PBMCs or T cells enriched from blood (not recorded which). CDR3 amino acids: CASSLQEFYEQYF. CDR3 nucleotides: TGTGCCAGCAGCCTACAGGAGTTCTACGAGCAGTACTTC.